This TCR beta chain stems from a study of blood T cells in healthy people across ages. Study-level results: Naive T cell percentage by flow cytometry tracked strongly with beta diversity. CMV status of donors was not determined, possibly confounding expanded clonotype changes. Among T cells, TCR beta diversity per million cells dropped roughly linearly as age rose.

V was clipped by 8 bases and J by 2 bases, with 15 bases between them. The germline CDR1 and CDR2 sequences are GTSNPN and SVGIG (reference sequence). This CDR3 has 13 amino acids. As for this clonotype: The antigen is unknown.

Next came a second PCR, run for about 6 to 11 cycles, which used a sample-barcoded 5' primer along with a J-beta primer mix. Through a template-switch adaptor with 12 random nucleotides, each cDNA molecule received a tag. In TCRdb, the 5' RACE reads were re-called with MiXCR into one record per CDR3 protein. The sample holds 1.5 million to 2 million distinct CDR3 sequences, roughly 27% seen once. The V call is TRBV30, the J call TRBJ1-2; D uncertain. Sequenced material: blood. The TCR sequence derives from a woman aged 25 to 39 in good health. CDR3 region: CAAARDLNYGYTF. Written as DNA, the CDR3 is TGTGCCGCAGCCCGAGATTTGAACTATGGCTACACCTTC.